This passage covers 20 T cell receptor beta chains from one sample sequenced in a study of CD8+CD57+ T cells in acquired aplastic anemia. For CDR3 and TCR beta VDJ profiling, genomic DNA was the template used. Using its own MiXCR run on the reads, TCRdb lists one record per CDR3 protein. The profile shows a few hundred thousand distinct CDR3 sequences, around 30% of them singletons. Individuals selected for sequencing had exhibited CD8+CD57+ cell expansion on flow cytometry. Sequenced material: sorted CD4+, CD8+, or CD8+CD57+ T cells (not recorded which) from PBMCs. These TCRs come from a human donor with aplastic anemia.

This clonotype has just a few counts. The V gene is TRBV19, the J gene TRBJ2-1; unclear D gene. The germline CDR1 and CDR2 sequences are LNHDA and SQIVND (reference sequence). V was shortened by 1 base and J by 0 bases, with 4 bases between the two germline ends. The CDR3 covers 14 residues. As DNA, the CDR3 is TGTGCCAGTAGTATAGGGCTCTCCTACAATGAGCAGTTCTTC. Translation: CASSIGLSYNEQFF.

The V and J genes are TRBV16 and TRBJ1-6, with D hard to call. Trimming left V 0 bases short and J 8 bases short, with 5 bases between. The CDR3 has 13 amino acids. CDR1 and CDR2 (germline): KGHSY, FQNENV. The CDR3 spells CASSQSVDSPLHF. For the CDR3, the DNA is TGTGCCAGCAGCCAATCCGTTGATTCACCCCTCCACTTT.

This clonotype has more than one count but fewer than ten. The chain uses TRBV9 and TRBJ2-1; D is uncertain. V was trimmed by 5 bases and J by 8 bases, leaving 17 bases between them. Germline V gene data show CDR1 as SGDLS and CDR2 as YYNGEE. This CDR3 spans 14 amino acids. The CDR3 here is CASSFGTVGYEQFF. For the CDR3, the DNA is TGTGCCAGCAGTTTCGGAACAGTGGGTTATGAGCAGTTCTTC.

This clonotype was recorded at least ten times. This rearrangement joins TRBV14 to TRBJ1-6, with D hard to call. The CDR3 is made up of 15 amino acids. CDR1 and CDR2 (germline): SGHDN, FVKESK. Trimming left V 1 base short and J 6 bases short, with 10 bases between. CDR3 in amino acids: CASSQGHLGNSPLHF. CDR3 DNA: TGTGCCAGCAGCCAAGGGCATCTGGGTAATTCACCCCTCCACTTT.

The V gene is TRBV20-1, the J gene TRBJ1-5, with 8 bases fitting TRBD1. Looked up from germline, CDR1 is DFQATT and CDR2 is SNEGSKA (reference sequence). CDR3 size: 13 residues. J was trimmed by 7 bases and V by 7 bases; bases with no gene match: 9. This CDR3 is CSGRTGRRQPQHF. Here the CDR3 DNA reads TGCAGTGGAAGGACAGGGCGGCGACAGCCCCAGCATTTT.

On this clonotype itself: A much larger clone is a single base away; this may be a read error. V and J are TRBV20-1 and TRBJ1-1; D is unresolved. Trimming took 3 bases from V and 4 from J, leaving 9 bases between them. Per the germline V gene, CDR1 is DFQATT and CDR2 is SNEGSKA (reference sequence). The CDR3 has 12 residues. The CDR3 DNA follows: TGCAGTGCTAGTAGGCTGAGCACTGAAGCTTTCTTT. This codes for CSASRLSTEAFF.

In this sample, this clonotype turned up many times. The chain carries TRBV12-3 or TRBV12-4 and TRBJ1-2; D is possibly TRBD1 (6 bases). Trimming shortened V by 5 bases and J by 4 bases, and 14 bases separated the two germline ends. The CDR3 totals 14 residues. The CDR3 bases are TGTGCCAGCAGTGGGGGGAACAGGGCCTATGGCTACACCTTC. Residues: CASSGGNRAYGYTF.

This clonotype came up a few times. The gene calls are TRBV7-2 and TRBJ1-1; tentative D call: TRBD1 (6 bases). The CDR3 runs 12 residues. Trimming took 6 bases from V and 7 from J, leaving 12 bases between them. Germline V lookup: CDR1 SGHTA, CDR2 FQGNSA. The DNA for the CDR3 is TGTGCCAGCAGGTGGACAGAGGGTGAAGCTTTCTTT. Translation gives CASRWTEGEAFF.

In this sample, this clonotype turned up many times. The V and J genes are TRBV6-1 and TRBJ1-2, with D maybe TRBD1 (5 bases). The CDR3 is 11 amino acids. Germline V lookup: CDR1 MNHNS, CDR2 SASEGT. The V end lost 9 bases, the J end lost 5 bases, and 10 bases lay between the germline ends. In DNA, the CDR3 is TGTGCCAGTCGGGACCTTTATGGCTACACCTTC. It encodes CASRDLYGYTF.

The V call is TRBV6-2 or TRBV6-3, the J call TRBJ2-1; 12 bases align to TRBD2. The CDR3 extends over 16 amino acids. Germline loops: CDR1 MNHEY, CDR2 SVGEGT. Losses at the gene ends were 6 bases for V and 3 bases for J; bases not matched to a gene: 6. The CDR3 loop is CASSFRGLAGYNEQFF. The DNA of the CDR3 is TGTGCCAGCAGCTTTAGGGGACTAGCGGGCTACAATGAGCAGTTCTTC.

This clonotype turned up a few times. The rearrangement joins TRBV12-3 or TRBV12-4 to TRBJ1-3, with 8 nucleotides matching TRBD1. The CDR3 sequence is 17 residues long. V was pared by 1 base and J by 0 bases, with 5 bases of the junction left unmatched. The CDR3 nucleotides read TGTGCCAGCAGTTTAGTGGGACAGGCATACTCTGGAAACACCATATATTTT. It is translated as CASSLVGQAYSGNTIYF.

This CDR3 reads CASRFSGLGSNQPQHF. The CDR3, as DNA: TGTGCCAGCAGGTTCTCGGGGCTTGGGAGCAATCAGCCCCAGCATTTT. The V call is TRBV27, the J call TRBJ1-5; weak D call: TRBD1 (5 bases). The CDR3 contains 16 residues. The germline CDR1 and CDR2 sequences are MNHEY and SMNVEV (reference sequence). V lost 6 bases and J lost 1, with 16 bases in between.

This clonotype was seen just once. J is TRBJ2-7 and V is TRBV19, with 8 bases lining up with TRBD2. V was pared by 2 bases and J by 0 bases, with 6 bases of the junction left unmatched. Germline loops: CDR1 LNHDA, CDR2 SQIVND (reference sequence). CDR3 length: 16 amino acids. Here the CDR3 reads CASSIFGGGTSYEQYF. The CDR3 DNA sequence: TGTGCCAGTAGTATATTCGGCGGGGGGACCTCCTACGAGCAGTACTTC.

This clonotype appeared a few times. V is TRBV7-8 and J is TRBJ2-3; a possible D gene is TRBD2 (6 bases). The CDR3 has 13 amino acids. Germline CDR1 is SGHVS and CDR2 is FQNEAQ. V was trimmed by 1 base and J by 7 bases, leaving 9 bases between them. The DNA for the CDR3 is TGTGCCAGCAGCTTAGGGGACTCTCATACGCAGTATTTT. Amino acids: CASSLGDSHTQYF. The variable domain in full, completed from reference TRBV7-8 and TRBJ2-3, reads GAGVSQSPRYKVAKRGQDVALRCDPISGHVSLFWYQQALGQGPEFLTYFQNEAQLDKSGLPSDRFFAERPEGSVSTLKIQRTQQEDSAVYLCASSLGDSHTQYFGPGTRLTVL.

In this sample, this clonotype turned up many times. V and J are TRBV6-1 and TRBJ1-2; D unclear. This CDR3 has 14 amino acids. Germline CDR1 MNHNS, CDR2 SASEGT. V lost 5 bases, J lost 6 bases, and 16 bases lay in between. CDR3 loop: CASSLDGLTNGYTF. The CDR3 coding sequence is TGTGCCAGCAGTCTCGACGGCTTAACTAATGGCTACACCTTC.

This clonotype appeared many times. The chain carries TRBV7-9 and TRBJ2-7; unclear D gene. Trimming took off 4 bases at V and 2 bases at J, with 6 bases between the two ends. Germline V gene data show CDR1 as SEHNR and CDR2 as FQNEAQ (reference sequence). The CDR3 contains 12 residues. CDR3 amino acids: CASSSAAYEQYF. The DNA for the CDR3 is TGTGCCAGCAGCTCAGCTGCCTACGAGCAGTACTTC. Full variable domain (rest looked up from reference TRBV7-9 and TRBJ2-7): DTGVSQNPRHKITKRGQNVTFRCDPISEHNRLYWYRQTLGQGPEFLTYFQNEAQLEKSRLLSDRFSAERPKGSFSTLEIQRTEQGDSAMYLCASSSAAYEQYFGPGTRLTVT.

A note on this clonotype: A junction boundary mismatches the germline segment, possibly from a read error. This chain links TRBV5-6 with TRBJ1-6; unclear D gene. CDR3 length: 15 residues. Looked up from germline, CDR1 is SGHDT and CDR2 is YYEEEE. The CDR3, as DNA: TGCGCCAGCAGCCAGTTGATGTTCGAAGATTCACCCCTCCACTTT. Encoded protein: CASSQLMFEDSPLHF.

A few counts support this clonotype. The CDR3: CASSPLSVNTGELFF. The CDR3 DNA reads as TGCGCCAGCAGCCCGTTGTCCGTTAATACCGGGGAGCTGTTTTTT. V gene TRBV4-1 combines with J gene TRBJ2-2; D is unclear. V lost 4 bases and J 5 bases, leaving 14 bases between the germline ends. The germline V gene has CDR1 MGHRA and CDR2 YSYEKL. This CDR3 is 15 amino acids long.

This clonotype turned up a few times. The genes are TRBV5-1 and TRBJ1-1; D gene unclear. CDR1 is SGHRS, CDR2 YFSETQ, per germline. The V gene lost 0 bases and the J gene lost 3 bases, with 12 bases spanning the gap. The CDR3 is 15 residues long. The chain's CDR3 is CASSLGGRMDTEAFF. CDR3 nucleotide sequence: TGCGCCAGCAGCTTGGGTGGCAGGATGGACACTGAAGCTTTCTTT.

This clonotype came up many times. The V call is TRBV7-3, the J call TRBJ1-1; D ambiguous. The CDR3 extends over 13 amino acids. Between the trimmed V and J ends, which lost 5 bases and 1 base, there was a span of 8 bases. CDR1 and CDR2 from the germline V gene are SGHTA and FQGTGA. CDR3 sequence: CASSIRSNTEAFF. For the CDR3, the DNA is TGTGCCAGCAGCATTAGATCGAACACTGAAGCTTTCTTT.